This TCR beta chain was sequenced in a study of radiation and T cells in renal cell carcinoma. Overall study findings and caveats: Top tumor clonotypes rose in blood 2 weeks post-radiation, then contracted.

Notes on this clone: Its antigen is undetermined.

Generated by immunoSEQ multiplex PCR, the TCRdb table keeps only in-frame clones and is missing some. The data hold roughly 100,000 clones, with 84% observed a single time. Time point described: blood 4 weeks post-SBRT, at nephrectomy. Documented treatment: 15 Gy SBRT to primary tumor, nephrectomy 4 weeks later. This CDR3 comprises 14 residues. The germline CDR1 and CDR2 sequences are MGHRA and YSYEKL. Trimming stripped 4 bases from V and 3 bases from J, with 13 bases between. The chain is built from TRBV4-1 and TRBJ2-7, with no clear D. The sequence came from a man aged 55 to 69 with renal cell carcinoma. Sample: blood, taken from a patient whose treatment included radiotherapy and nephrectomy. The CDR3 spells CASSPPGSSYEQYF. As DNA, the CDR3 is TGCGCCAGCAGCCCCCCAGGATCGAGCTACGAGCAGTACTTC.